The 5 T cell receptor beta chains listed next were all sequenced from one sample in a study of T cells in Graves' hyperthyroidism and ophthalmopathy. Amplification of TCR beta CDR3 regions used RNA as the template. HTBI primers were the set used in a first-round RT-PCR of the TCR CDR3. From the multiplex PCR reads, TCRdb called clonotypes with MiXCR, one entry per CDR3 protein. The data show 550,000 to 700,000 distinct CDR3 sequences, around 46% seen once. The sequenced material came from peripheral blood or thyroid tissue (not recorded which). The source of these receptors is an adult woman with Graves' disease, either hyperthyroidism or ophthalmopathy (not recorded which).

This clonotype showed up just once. This CDR3 reads CASSLDGGREQYF. In DNA form, the CDR3 reads TGCGCCAGCAGCTTGGATGGCGGTCGGGAGCAGTACTTC. The chain links TRBV5-1 to TRBJ2-7, with D hard to call. V lost 0 bases to trimming and J lost 7 bases, with 11 bases between them. CDR3 size: 13 residues. The V gene's germline CDR1 is SGHRS and CDR2 YFSETQ.

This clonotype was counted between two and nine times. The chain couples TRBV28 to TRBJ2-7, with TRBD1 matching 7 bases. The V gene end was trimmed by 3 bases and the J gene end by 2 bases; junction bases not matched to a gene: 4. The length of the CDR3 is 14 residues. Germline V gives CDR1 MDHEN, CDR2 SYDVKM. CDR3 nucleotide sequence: TGTGCCAGCAGTTTTTTGGGACAGCCCTACGAGCAGTACTTC. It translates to CASSFLGQPYEQYF.

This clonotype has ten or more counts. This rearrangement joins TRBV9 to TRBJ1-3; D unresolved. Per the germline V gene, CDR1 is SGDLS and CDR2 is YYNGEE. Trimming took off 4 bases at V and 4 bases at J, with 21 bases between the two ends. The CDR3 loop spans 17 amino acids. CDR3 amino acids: CASSSREGGIGGNTIYF. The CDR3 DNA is TGTGCCAGCAGCTCCCGCGAAGGAGGGATCGGCGGAAACACCATATATTTT.

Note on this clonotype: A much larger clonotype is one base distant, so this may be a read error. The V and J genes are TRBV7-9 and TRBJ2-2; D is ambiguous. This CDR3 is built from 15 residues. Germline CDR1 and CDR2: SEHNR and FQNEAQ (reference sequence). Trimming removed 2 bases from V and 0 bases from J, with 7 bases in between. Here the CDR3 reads CASSLSSPNTGELFF. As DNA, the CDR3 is TGTGCCAGCAGCTTAAGCTCACCGAACACCGGGGAGCTGTTTTTT.

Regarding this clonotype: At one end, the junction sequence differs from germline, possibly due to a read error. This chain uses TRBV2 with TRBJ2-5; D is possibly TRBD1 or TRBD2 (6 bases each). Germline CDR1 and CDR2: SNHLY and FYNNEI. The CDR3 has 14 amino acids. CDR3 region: CASSGARGRETQCF. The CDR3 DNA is TGTGCCAGCAGTGGAGCCAGGGGACGGGAGACCCAGTGCTTC.